The 9 T cell receptor beta chains given below trace back to one sample, sequenced in a study of blood T cells in healthy people across ages. Through a sample-barcoded 5' primer and a J-beta primer mix, a second PCR was run for about 6 to 11 cycles. Via MiXCR, TCRdb re-called the 5' RACE reads, giving one row per CDR3 protein. The sample contains about 1.6 million distinct CDR3 sequences, about 32% of which appear only once. Sequences were obtained from blood. Receptors were obtained from a woman under 40 in good health.

This clonotype appeared a few times. As DNA, the CDR3 is TGTGCCAGCAACCCCGGGACTAGCTATTCCGGGGAGCTGTTTTTT. Protein product: CASNPGTSYSGELFF. V usage is TRBV12-3 or TRBV12-4 and J usage is TRBJ2-2; 9 bases map to TRBD2. V shed 7 bases, J shed 6 bases, and the junction held 9 bases outside the gene matches. The CDR3 is 15 amino acids.

This chain links TRBV7-9 with TRBJ1-1; maybe TRBD1 (5 bases). V lost 8 bases, J lost 5 bases, and 18 bases lay in between. Germline assignment: CDR1 SEHNR and CDR2 FQNEAQ (reference sequence). CDR3 length: 14 residues. CDR3: CASAPWGGGTEAFF. The DNA for the CDR3 is TGTGCCAGCGCGCCCTGGGGGGGAGGTACTGAAGCTTTCTTT.

The V and J genes are TRBV6-1 and TRBJ2-2, with a possible D match to TRBD2 (7 bases). CDR1 and CDR2 from the germline V gene are MNHNS and SASEGT. The CDR3 totals 15 residues. V lost 5 bases and J 6 bases, leaving 16 bases between the germline ends. As DNA, the CDR3 is TGTGCCAGCAGTTCGTTGGGAGGGGGGCCCGGGGAGCTGTTTTTT. Amino acid sequence: CASSSLGGGPGELFF.

This clonotype was found many times. The CDR3 region is CASSLEPSGRLFPSSYNEQFF. In nucleotides, the CDR3 is TGCGCCAGCAGCTTGGAACCTAGCGGGAGGTTATTCCCAAGCTCCTACAATGAGCAGTTCTTC. The chain joins TRBV5-1 to TRBJ2-1; 11 bases fit TRBD2. Trimming at V came to 0 bases and at J to 0 bases, leaving 14 bases not matched to a gene. The CDR3 extends over 21 amino acids. Per the germline V gene, CDR1 is SGHRS and CDR2 is YFSETQ.

This clonotype has more than one count but fewer than ten. V usage is TRBV7-3 and J usage is TRBJ1-4; weak D call: TRBD1 (5 bases). Germline V gives CDR1 SGHTA, CDR2 FQGTGA. The CDR3 is 14 amino acids. Trimming took 5 bases from V and 5 from J, leaving 12 bases between them. DNA of the CDR3: TGTGCCAGCAGCCCGGGGGGGGAAAATGAAAAACTGTTTTTT. Translated, it gives CASSPGGENEKLFF.

This clonotype was picked up many times. The chain employs TRBV5-1 and TRBJ2-7; D not resolved. Trimming shortened V by 3 bases and J by 5 bases, and 12 bases separated the two germline ends. The CDR3 has 13 amino acids. CDR1 and CDR2 (germline): SGHRS, YFSETQ. The CDR3: CASSSWEADEQYF. The CDR3 DNA sequence: TGCGCCAGCAGCTCATGGGAAGCAGACGAGCAGTACTTC.

With regard to this clonotype: One junction end does not reproduce the germline sequence, and a read error may be involved. This chain connects TRBV10-3 to TRBJ1-4; weak D call: TRBD1 (6 bases). CDR1 is ENHRY, CDR2 SYGVKD, per germline. CDR3 size: 13 residues. CDR3 nucleotide sequence: TGTGCCACCGGACAGACCGCGGGGGAAAAACTGGTTTTT. Translated: CATGQTAGEKLVF.

The DNA for the CDR3 is TGTGCCAGCAGCCAAGTCAGGGAAGGGTCTGGGGCCAACGTCCTGACTTTC. Encoded protein: CASSQVREGSGANVLTF. The chain couples TRBV4-2 to TRBJ2-6; D may be TRBD1 (5 bases). V was clipped by 1 base and J by 1 base, with 11 bases between them. The CDR3 consists of 17 residues. In germline, CDR1 is LGHNA, CDR2 YNFKEQ.

The chain links TRBV30 to TRBJ2-7; TRBD1 matches at 7 bases. Germline lookup yields CDR1 GTSNPN and CDR2 SVGIG (reference sequence). The CDR3 runs 14 residues. The V segment lost 2 bases and the J segment 0 bases; nucleotides outside the gene matches: 4. The CDR3 region has the DNA TGTGCCTGGAGTTCGGCAGGGGGCTCCTACGAGCAGTACTTC. This sequence encodes CAWSSAGGSYEQYF.